These T cell receptor beta chains were read from a single sample in a study of post-analysis software for immune sequencing data. From the PCR reads, TCRdb called clonotypes with MiXCR, one entry per CDR3 protein. The sample includes about 260,000 distinct CDR3 sequences, 36% of them seen just once. Sequenced: blood. These TCRs come from a girl between 5 and 17 years old with multiple sclerosis. CDR3s include the opening cysteine and the closing phenylalanine or tryptophan. The size of a clone is reported for some rows only, either as once, few or many, or as a class for expanded clones.

>.|TRBV18
CASSPRNGQGTTEAFF
>many|TRBV7-9
CASSLETMTEQYF
>.|TRBV2
CASSASDRGRAGELFF
>.|TRBV3-1
CASSQGLRLGSGNTIYF
>many|TRBV27
CASSFPQGPNYGYTF
>many|TRBV27
CASSQGRGGNQPQHF
>.|TRBV3-1
CASSQDTRETEAFF
>.|TRBV5-1
CASSLAKGTRGYEQYF
>.|TRBV28
CASIPGGQGNTEAFF
>.|TRBV13
CASSSTAGQQYEQYF
>.|TRBV6-5
CASSYSTGDSDTQYF
>many|TRBV11-2
CASSLSPSGYQETQYF
>many|TRBV9
CASSGGQINGYTF
>many|TRBV7-7
CASSKTSGGTNGPYEQYF
>.|TRBV7-2
CASSHTSGSTDTQYF
>.|TRBV4-1
CASSQEHGDEKLFF
>.|TRBV4-2
CASSQSPTALNTEAFF
>many|TRBV12-3/TRBV12-4
CASSLARGNEQFF
>many|TRBV7-8
CASSSGGSVGEQFF
>once|TRBV29-1
CSVDARGGKTQYF
>.|TRBV6-1
CASSDSLGVYNEQFF
>many|TRBV6-5
CASSYSGSGETQYF
>.|TRBV29-1
CSVEPGTKNIQYF
>few|TRBV3-1
CASSQDWQGYSKNIQYF
>.|TRBV7-2
CASSLVPGTWHF
>many|TRBV11-2
CASSFAAREQFF
>few|TRBV5-1
CASSLGQIFMNTEAFF
>many|TRBV5-1
CASSLATSGFRNEQFF
>.|TRBV20-1
CSAREAGLSQHF